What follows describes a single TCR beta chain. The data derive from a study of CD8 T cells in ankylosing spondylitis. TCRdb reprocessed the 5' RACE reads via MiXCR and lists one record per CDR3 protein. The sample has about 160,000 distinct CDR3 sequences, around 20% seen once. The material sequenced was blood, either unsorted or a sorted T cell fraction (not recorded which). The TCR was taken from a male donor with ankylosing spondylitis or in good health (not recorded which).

The CDR3 is CASSPGNRQPQHF. CDR3 in DNA: TGTGCCAGCTCACCTGGAAATAGGCAGCCCCAGCATTTT. The V call is TRBV18, the J call TRBJ1-5, with D unclear. The CDR3 has 13 amino acids. Trimming shortened V by 3 bases and J by 7 bases, and 10 bases separated the two germline ends. The germline CDR1 and CDR2 sequences are KGHSH and LQKENI.